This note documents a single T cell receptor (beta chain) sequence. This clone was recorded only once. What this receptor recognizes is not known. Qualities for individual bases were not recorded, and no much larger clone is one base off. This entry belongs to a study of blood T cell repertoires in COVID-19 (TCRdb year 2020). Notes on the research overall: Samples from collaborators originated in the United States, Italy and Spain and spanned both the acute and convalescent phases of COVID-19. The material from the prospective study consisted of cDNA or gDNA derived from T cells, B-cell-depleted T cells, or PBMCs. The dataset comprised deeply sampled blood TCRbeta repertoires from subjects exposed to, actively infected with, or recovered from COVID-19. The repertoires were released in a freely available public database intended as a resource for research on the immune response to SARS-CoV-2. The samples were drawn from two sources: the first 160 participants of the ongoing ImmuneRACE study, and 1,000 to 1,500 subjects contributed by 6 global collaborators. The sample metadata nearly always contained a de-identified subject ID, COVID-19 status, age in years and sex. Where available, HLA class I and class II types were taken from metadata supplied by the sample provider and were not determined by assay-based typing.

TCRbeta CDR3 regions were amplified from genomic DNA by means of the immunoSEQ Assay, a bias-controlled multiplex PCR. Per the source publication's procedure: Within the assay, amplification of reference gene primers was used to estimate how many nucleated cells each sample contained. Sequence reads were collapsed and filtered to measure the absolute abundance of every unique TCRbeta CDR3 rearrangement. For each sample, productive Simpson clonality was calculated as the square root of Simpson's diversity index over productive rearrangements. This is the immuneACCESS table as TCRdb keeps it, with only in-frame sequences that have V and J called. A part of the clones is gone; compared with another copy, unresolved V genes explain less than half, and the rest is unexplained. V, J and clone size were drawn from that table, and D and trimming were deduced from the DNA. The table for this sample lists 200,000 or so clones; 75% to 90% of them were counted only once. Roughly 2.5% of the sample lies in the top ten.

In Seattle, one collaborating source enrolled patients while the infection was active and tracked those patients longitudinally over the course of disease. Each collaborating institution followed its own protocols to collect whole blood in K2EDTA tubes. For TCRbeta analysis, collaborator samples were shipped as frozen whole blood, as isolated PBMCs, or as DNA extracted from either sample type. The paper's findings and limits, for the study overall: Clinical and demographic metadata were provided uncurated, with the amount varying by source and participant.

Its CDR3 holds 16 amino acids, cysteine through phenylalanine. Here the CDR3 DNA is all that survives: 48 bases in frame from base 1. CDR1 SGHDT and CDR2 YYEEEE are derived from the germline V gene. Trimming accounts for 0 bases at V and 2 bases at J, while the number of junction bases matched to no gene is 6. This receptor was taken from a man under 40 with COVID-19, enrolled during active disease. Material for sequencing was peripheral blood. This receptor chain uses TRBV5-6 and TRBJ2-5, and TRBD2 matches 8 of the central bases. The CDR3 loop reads CASSLGPAGVQETQYF. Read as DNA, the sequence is TGTGCCAGCAGCTTGGGGCCAGCGGGGGTTCAAGAGACCCAGTACTTC. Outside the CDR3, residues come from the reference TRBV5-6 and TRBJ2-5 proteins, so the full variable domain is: DAGVTQSPTHLIKTRGQQVTLRCSPKSGHDTVSWYQQALGQGPQFIFQYYEEEERQRGNFPDRFSGHQFPNYSSELNVNALLLGDSALYLCASSLGPAGVQETQYFGPGTRLLVL.